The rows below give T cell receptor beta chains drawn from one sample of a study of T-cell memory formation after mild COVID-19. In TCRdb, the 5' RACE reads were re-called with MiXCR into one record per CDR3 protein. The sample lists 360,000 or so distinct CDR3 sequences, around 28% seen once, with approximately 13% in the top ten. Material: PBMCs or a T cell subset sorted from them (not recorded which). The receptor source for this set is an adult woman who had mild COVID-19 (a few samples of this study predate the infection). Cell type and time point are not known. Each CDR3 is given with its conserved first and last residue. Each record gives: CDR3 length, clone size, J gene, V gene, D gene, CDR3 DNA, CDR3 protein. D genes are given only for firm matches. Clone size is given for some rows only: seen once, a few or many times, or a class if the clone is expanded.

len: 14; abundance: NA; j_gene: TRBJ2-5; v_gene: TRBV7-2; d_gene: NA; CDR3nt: TGTGCCAGCAGCTTCCACGGGAAGGGAGAGACCCAGTACTTC; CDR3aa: CASSFHGKGETQYF
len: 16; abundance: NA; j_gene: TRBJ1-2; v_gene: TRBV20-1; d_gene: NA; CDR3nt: TGCAGTGCTAGCGACGAGGTCGTCCCACCTAACTATGGCTACACCTTC; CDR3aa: CSASDEVVPPNYGYTF
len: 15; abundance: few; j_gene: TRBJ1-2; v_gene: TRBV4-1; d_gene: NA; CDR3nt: TGCGCCAGCAGCCAACCCCGGGCAGATTACTATGGCTACACCTTC; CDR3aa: CASSQPRADYYGYTF
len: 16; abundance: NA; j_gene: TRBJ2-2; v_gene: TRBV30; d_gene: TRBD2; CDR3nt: TGTGCCTGGAGTACTCTAGCGGGAGGAAGGACCGGGGAGCTGTTTTTT; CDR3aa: CAWSTLAGGRTGELFF
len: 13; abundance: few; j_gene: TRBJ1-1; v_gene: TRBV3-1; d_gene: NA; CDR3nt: TGTGCCAGCACCAGGACGGAAGCTACTGAAGCTTTCTTT; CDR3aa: CASTRTEATEAFF
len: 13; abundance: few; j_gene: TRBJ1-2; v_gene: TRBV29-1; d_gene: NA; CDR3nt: TGCAGCGTGGAGAGGGACACCCGGGAGGGCTACACCTTC; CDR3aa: CSVERDTREGYTF
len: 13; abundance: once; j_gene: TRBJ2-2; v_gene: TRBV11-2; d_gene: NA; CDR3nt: TGTGCCAGCAGCAAGTGGTTCTCCGGGGAGCTGTTTTTT; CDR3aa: CASSKWFSGELFF
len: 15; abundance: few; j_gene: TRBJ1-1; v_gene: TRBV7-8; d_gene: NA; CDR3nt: TGTGCCAGCAGCAAAACCCCGGCGGCGAACACTGAAGCTTTCTTT; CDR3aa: CASSKTPAANTEAFF
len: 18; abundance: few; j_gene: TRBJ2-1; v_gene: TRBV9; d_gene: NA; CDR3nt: TGTGCCAGCAGCGGAGACCCTGAGACTGGAGGCCCCTTGGATGAGCAGTTCTTC; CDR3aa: CASSGDPETGGPLDEQFF
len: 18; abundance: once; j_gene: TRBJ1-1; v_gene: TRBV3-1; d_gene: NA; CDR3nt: TGTGCCAGCAGCCAAGATTCCAGGCTGCTCCTTTCGAACACTGAAGCTTTCTTT; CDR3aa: CASSQDSRLLLSNTEAFF
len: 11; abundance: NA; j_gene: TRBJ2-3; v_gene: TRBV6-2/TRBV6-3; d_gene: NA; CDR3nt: TGTGCCAGCAGTTGGGGGGTAACGCAGTATTTT; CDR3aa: CASSWGVTQYF
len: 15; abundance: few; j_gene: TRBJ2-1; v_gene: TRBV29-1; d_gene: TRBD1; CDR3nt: TGCAGCGTCGGAGACAGGGGGAGCTCCTACAATGAGCAGTTCTTC; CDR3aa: CSVGDRGSSYNEQFF
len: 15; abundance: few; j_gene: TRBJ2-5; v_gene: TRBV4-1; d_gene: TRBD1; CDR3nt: TGCGCCAGCAGCCGCGCTATGGACAGGGCGGAGACCCAGTACTTC; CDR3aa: CASSRAMDRAETQYF
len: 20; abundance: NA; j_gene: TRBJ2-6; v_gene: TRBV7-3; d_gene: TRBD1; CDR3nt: TGTGCCAGCAGCTTATTCCCGACAGGGGGCGCATTAGCTGGGGCCAACGTCCTGACTTTC; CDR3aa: CASSLFPTGGALAGANVLTF
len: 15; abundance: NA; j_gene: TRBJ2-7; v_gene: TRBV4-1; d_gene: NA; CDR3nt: TGCGCCAGCAGCCAAGATCCCGGTGAGGAATACGAGCAGTACTTC; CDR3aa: CASSQDPGEEYEQYF
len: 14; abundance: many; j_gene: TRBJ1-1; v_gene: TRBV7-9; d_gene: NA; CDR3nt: TGTGCCAGCAGCCCTCGAGGCCAGGGCACTGAAGCTTTCTTT; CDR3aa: CASSPRGQGTEAFF
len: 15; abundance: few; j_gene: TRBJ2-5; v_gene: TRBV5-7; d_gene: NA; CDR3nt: TGTGCCAGCAGCTTATTGGGCAGGGGACAAGAGACCCAGTACTTC; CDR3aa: CASSLLGRGQETQYF
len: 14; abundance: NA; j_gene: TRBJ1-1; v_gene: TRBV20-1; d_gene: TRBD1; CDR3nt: TGCAGTGCTCTAACAACCGGGACAGGTTACAGAGCTTTCTTT; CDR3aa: CSALTTGTGYRAFF
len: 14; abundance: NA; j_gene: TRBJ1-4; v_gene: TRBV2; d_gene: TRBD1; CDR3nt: TGTGCCAGCAGACGAGGGGGCTCGTATGAAAAACTGTTTTTT; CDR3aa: CASRRGGSYEKLFF
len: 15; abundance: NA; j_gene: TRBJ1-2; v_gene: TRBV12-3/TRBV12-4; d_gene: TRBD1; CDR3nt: TGTGCCAGCAGTCCAGGGACAGGGCTTAGCTATGGCTACACCTTC; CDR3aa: CASSPGTGLSYGYTF
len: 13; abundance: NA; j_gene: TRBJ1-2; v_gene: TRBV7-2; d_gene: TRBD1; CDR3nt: TGTGCCAGCAGCAGGACAGGGGGCGGTGGCTACACCTTC; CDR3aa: CASSRTGGGGYTF
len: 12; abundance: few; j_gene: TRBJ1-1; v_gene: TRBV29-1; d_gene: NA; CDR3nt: TGCAGCGTTGATAGCCGTAACACTGAAGCTTTCTTT; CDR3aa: CSVDSRNTEAFF
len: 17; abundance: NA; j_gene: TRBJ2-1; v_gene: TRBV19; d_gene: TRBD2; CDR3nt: TGTGCCAGTAGTATAGTTCGAAAGACTAGCGGGAGCTATGAGCAGTTCTTC; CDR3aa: CASSIVRKTSGSYEQFF
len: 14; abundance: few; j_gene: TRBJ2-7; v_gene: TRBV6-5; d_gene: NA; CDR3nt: TGTGCCAGCAGTTACTCAGGGGGAACTTACGAGCAGTACTTC; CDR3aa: CASSYSGGTYEQYF
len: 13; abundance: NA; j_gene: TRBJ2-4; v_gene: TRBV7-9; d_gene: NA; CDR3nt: TGTGCCAGCAGCTCCGGGACACCCGGGATTCAGTACTTC; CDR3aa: CASSSGTPGIQYF
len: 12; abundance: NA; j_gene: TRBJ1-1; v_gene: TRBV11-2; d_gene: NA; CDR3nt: TGTGCCAGCAGCCGATCCTCGGTCCCGGCTTTCTTT; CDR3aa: CASSRSSVPAFF
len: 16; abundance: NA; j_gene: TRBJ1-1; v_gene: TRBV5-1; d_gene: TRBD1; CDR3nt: TGCGCCAGCAGCTTGGATGAGGACAGGATGATTACTGAAGCTTTCTTT; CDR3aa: CASSLDEDRMITEAFF